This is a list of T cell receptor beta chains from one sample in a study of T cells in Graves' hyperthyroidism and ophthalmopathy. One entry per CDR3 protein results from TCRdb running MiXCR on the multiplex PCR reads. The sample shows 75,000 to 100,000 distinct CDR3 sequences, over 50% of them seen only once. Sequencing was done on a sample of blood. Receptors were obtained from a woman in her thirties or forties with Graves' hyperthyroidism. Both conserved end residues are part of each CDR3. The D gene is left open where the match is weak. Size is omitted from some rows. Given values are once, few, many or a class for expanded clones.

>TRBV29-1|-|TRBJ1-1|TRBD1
CSVKYQGAQAEAFF
TGCAGCGTTAAATACCAGGGGGCGCAGGCTGAAGCTTTCTTT
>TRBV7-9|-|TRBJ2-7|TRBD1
CASSLVGTDYEQYF
TGTGCCAGCAGCTTGGTGGGGACAGACTACGAGCAGTACTTC
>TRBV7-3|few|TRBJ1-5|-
CASSLAGVGNQPQHF
TGTGCCAGCAGCTTAGCAGGGGTTGGAAATCAGCCCCAGCATTTT
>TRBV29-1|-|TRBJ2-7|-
CSVAPRTVYEQYF
TGCAGCGTTGCCCCCCGGACAGTCTACGAGCAGTACTTC
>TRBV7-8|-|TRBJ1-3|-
CASSLRIPGRSGYTIYF
TGTGCCAGCAGCTTGCGGATCCCGGGGCGTAGTGGCTACACCATATATTTT
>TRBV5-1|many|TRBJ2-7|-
CASSLSAGSYEQYF
TGCGCCAGCAGCCTATCAGCGGGCTCCTACGAGCAGTACTTC
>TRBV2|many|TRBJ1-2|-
CASSVVENYGYTF
TGTGCCAGCAGTGTAGTTGAGAACTATGGCTACACCTTC
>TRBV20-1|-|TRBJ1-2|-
CSAEEGGSGYTF
TGCAGTGCCGAAGAGGGGGGATCTGGCTACACCTTC
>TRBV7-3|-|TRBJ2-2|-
CASSRTPAELFF
TGTGCCAGCAGCCGGACCCCGGCGGAGCTGTTTTTT
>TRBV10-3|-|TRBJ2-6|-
CAISDPGANVLTF
TGTGCCATCAGTGACCCTGGGGCCAACGTCCTGACTTTC
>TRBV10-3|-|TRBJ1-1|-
CATRGRDRAEALF
TGTGCCACCAGAGGAAGAGACCGGGCTGAAGCTCTCTTT
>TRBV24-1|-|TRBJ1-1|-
CATSAGTEAFF
TGTGCCACCAGTGCAGGGACTGAAGCTTTCTTT
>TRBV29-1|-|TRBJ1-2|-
CTRALMGYGYTF
TGCACCCGGGCGCTTATGGGCTATGGCTACACCTTC
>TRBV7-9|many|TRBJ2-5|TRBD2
CASSLGHGLALETQYF
TGTGCCAGCAGCTTAGGGCACGGACTAGCGCTGGAGACCCAGTACTTC
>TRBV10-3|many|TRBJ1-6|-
CAISEGDSPLHF
TGTGCCATCAGTGAGGGCGATTCACCCCTCCACTTT
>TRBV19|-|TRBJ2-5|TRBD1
CASSTSRTGALMSQYF
TGTGCCAGTAGTACTTCTCGGACAGGGGCCCTGATGTCCCAGTACTTC
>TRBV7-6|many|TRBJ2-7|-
CASSLDAGHPYEQYF
TGTGCCAGCAGCTTAGATGCGGGACATCCCTACGAGCAGTACTTC
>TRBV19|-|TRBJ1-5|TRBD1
CASSFGAGTGSLNQPQHF
TGTGCCAGTAGTTTTGGGGCCGGGACAGGGTCCCTCAATCAGCCCCAGCATTTT
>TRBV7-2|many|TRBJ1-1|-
CASSSIVGEAFF
TGTGCCAGCAGCTCCATCGTAGGTGAAGCTTTCTTT
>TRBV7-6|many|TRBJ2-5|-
CASSLVSPETQYF
TGTGCCAGCAGCTTAGTCAGCCCAGAGACCCAGTACTTC
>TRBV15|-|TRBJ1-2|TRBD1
CATSRGQGKGLGGYTF
TGTGCCACCAGCAGAGGACAGGGGAAGGGCTTGGGTGGCTACACCTTC
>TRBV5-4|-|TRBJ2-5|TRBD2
CASSWTGGSRETQYF
TGTGCCAGCAGCTGGACTGGCGGGAGCAGGGAGACCCAGTACTTC
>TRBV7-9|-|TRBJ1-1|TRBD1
CASTGTGTEAFF
TGTGCCAGCACCGGGACAGGCACTGAAGCTTTCTTT
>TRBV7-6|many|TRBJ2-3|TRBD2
CASSLTSATDTQYF
TGTGCCAGCAGCCTCACTAGCGCCACAGATACGCAGTATTTT
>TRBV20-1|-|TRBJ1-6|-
CSAEEGVSNSPLHF
TGCAGTGCCGAAGAGGGGGTCAGCAATTCACCCCTCCACTTT
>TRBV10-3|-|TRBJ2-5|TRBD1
CAIMAAGGQETQYF
TGTGCCATCATGGCGGCAGGGGGACAAGAGACCCAGTACTTC
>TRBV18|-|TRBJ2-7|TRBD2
CASSPTSGVSYERYF
TGTGCCAGCTCACCGACTAGCGGTGTATCCTACGAGCGGTACTTC
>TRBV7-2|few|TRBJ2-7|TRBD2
CASSLGLAGEQYF
TGTGCCAGCAGCTTAGGTCTAGCGGGGGAGCAGTACTTC
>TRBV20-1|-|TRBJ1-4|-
CSAIVTNEKLFF
TGCAGTGCTATTGTGACGAATGAAAAACTGTTTTTT
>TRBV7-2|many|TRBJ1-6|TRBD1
CASSLVPAGGQYNSPLHF
TGTGCCAGCAGCTTAGTCCCGGCAGGGGGCCAATATAATTCACCCCTCCACTTT
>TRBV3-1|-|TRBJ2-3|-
CASSESNTQYF
TGTGCCAGCAGCGAGAGCAATACGCAGTATTTT
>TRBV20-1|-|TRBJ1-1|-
CSAWGQKTADIEAFF
TGCAGTGCCTGGGGACAAAAAACAGCGGACATTGAAGCTTTCTTT